This TCR beta chain was profiled in a study of blood T cell repertoires in COVID-19. CDR3 length: 12 residues. The V end was cut by 7 bases, the J end by 5 bases, with 6 bases between. The germline CDR1 and CDR2 sequences are SNHLY and FYNNEI. Method: immunoSEQ multiplex PCR; TCRdb's copy keeps in-frame clones and lacks some. The sample comprises about 120,000 clones, approximately 80% of which are singletons, and about 2.7% rests with the top ten. This clone appeared a single time. Sequencing was performed on peripheral blood. V and J are TRBV2 and TRBJ1-6, with D maybe TRBD1 (6 bases). This TCR derives from a man over 45 with acute or convalescent COVID-19. This CDR3 reads CASTGDNSPLHF. Here the CDR3 DNA reads TGTGCCAGCACAGGGGATAATTCACCCCTCCACTTT.